The present T cell receptor (beta chain) was sequenced within a study of early T cells in non-severe SARS-CoV-2 infection. Study as a whole: Sequencing used unsorted whole-blood bulk RNA, so chains lack pairing.

From the 5' RACE reads, TCRdb called clonotypes with MiXCR, one entry per CDR3 protein. The profile shows approximately 15,000 distinct CDR3 sequences, 4.5% to 6% of them singletons. The germline V gene has CDR1 LGHNA and CDR2 YSLEER. The CDR3 contains 13 residues. The V and J ends lost 4 bases and 8 bases respectively, with 12 bases between them. This TCR was recovered from an adult who was a healthcare worker with PCR-confirmed SARS-CoV-2 infection or an uninfected control (not recorded which). The V call is TRBV4-3, the J call TRBJ2-1; maybe TRBD1 (6 bases). Sequencing used whole blood, obtained at baseline. CDR3 bases: TGCGCCAGCAGCCGGGTACAGGGCTATGAGCAGTTCTTC. It codes for CASSRVQGYEQFF.